These T cell receptor beta chains were read from a single sample in a study of blood T cell repertoires in COVID-19. Sequencing used immunoSEQ multiplex PCR; TCRdb keeps in-frame clones, though not all of them. The data show about 190,000 clones, with around 80% seen just once and approximately 14% held by the top ten. The sample was peripheral blood. These receptors were obtained from a man aged 25-40 years with active or convalescent COVID-19. The CDR3 runs from the conserved cysteine through the conserved F or W. The D gene is left open where the match is weak. Rows may omit the clone size; those that give it use once, few, many or a size class.

j_call cdr3_length clone_size v_call d_call cdr3_aa cdr3_nt
TRBJ1-4 17 - TRBV4-1 - CASSQALGGATNEKLFF TGCGCCAGCAGCCAAGCGCTGGGGGGGGCAACTAATGAAAAACTGTTTTTT
TRBJ2-3 15 once TRBV5-4 - CASSPGGTGTDTQYF TGTGCCAGCAGCCCGGGAGGGACAGGGACAGATACGCAGTATTTT
TRBJ2-7 15 - TRBV11-3 TRBD1 CASSLRQGPRYEQYF TGTGCCAGCAGCTTAAGACAGGGGCCCCGCTACGAGCAGTACTTC
TRBJ2-7 14 - TRBV11-2 TRBD2 CASRGLAGSYEQYF TGTGCCAGCAGGGGGCTAGCGGGATCCTACGAGCAGTACTTC
TRBJ2-6 18 - TRBV4-1 TRBD2 CASSPRERGLSGANVLTF TGCGCCAGCAGCCCGCGTGAACGGGGACTAAGTGGGGCCAACGTCCTGACTTTC
TRBJ1-2 14 - TRBV10-3 TRBD1 CAISDGQGASGYTF TGTGCCATCAGTGACGGACAGGGGGCGAGTGGCTACACCTTC
TRBJ1-1 15 - TRBV7-9 TRBD1 CASTVTGTENTEAFF TGTGCCAGCACCGTAACCGGGACAGAGAACACTGAAGCTTTCTTT
TRBJ1-4 16 few TRBV7-9 - CASSLDQDATNEKLFF TGTGCCAGCAGCTTAGATCAGGATGCAACTAATGAAAAACTGTTTTTT
TRBJ2-2 13 - TRBV12-3/TRBV12-4 TRBD2 CASSPGGTGELFF TGTGCCAGCAGCCCGGGGGGAACCGGGGAGCTGTTTTTT
TRBJ1-2 15 - TRBV4-1 - CASSLRDPGVYGYTF TGCGCCAGCAGCCTCCGGGACCCGGGAGTATATGGCTACACCTTC
TRBJ1-3 16 - TRBV7-6 - CASSSDDRPSGNTIYF TGTGCCAGCAGCAGCGATGACAGACCCTCTGGAAACACCATATATTTT
TRBJ2-1 15 - TRBV5-1 TRBD2 CASSTSGSSHNEQFF TGCGCCAGCTCGACTAGCGGGAGTTCCCACAATGAGCAGTTCTTC
TRBJ2-2 17 - TRBV5-1 - CASSLGPTAGNTGELFF TGCGCCAGCAGCTTGGGCCCTACTGCAGGGAACACCGGGGAGCTGTTTTTT
TRBJ1-1 14 few TRBV30 - CAWSRVGAKDEAFF TGTGCCTGGAGCCGGGTGGGGGCGAAGGATGAAGCTTTCTTT
TRBJ1-1 13 - TRBV20-1 - CSASMDRKAEAFF TGCAGTGCTAGTATGGACAGAAAAGCTGAAGCTTTCTTT
TRBJ2-7 15 - TRBV6-5 - CASSRRSTEVDEQYF TGTGCCAGCAGCCGACGGAGCACCGAGGTGGACGAGCAGTACTTC
TRBJ2-1 17 - TRBV6-2/TRBV6-3 TRBD1 CASSYSTSDRVYNEQFF TGTGCCAGCAGTTACTCGACGTCGGACAGGGTCTACAATGAGCAGTTCTTC
TRBJ2-1 16 - TRBV19 - CASSRRSRGGHNEQFF TGTGCCAGTAGTCGGAGGTCTAGAGGGGGACACAATGAGCAGTTCTTC
TRBJ2-3 15 - TRBV29-1 TRBD2 CSVLRAAGSTDTQYF TGCAGCGTTCTCCGGGCAGCGGGAAGCACAGATACGCAGTATTTT
TRBJ1-4 12 - TRBV2 TRBD1 CASSTGGEKLFF TGTGCCAGCAGTACAGGGGGTGAAAAACTGTTTTTT
TRBJ2-3 14 - TRBV27 - CASSFQLAGDTQYF TGTGCCAGCAGTTTCCAACTAGCCGGAGATACGCAGTATTTT
TRBJ1-5 17 - TRBV5-6 - CASSFRGRLNSNQPQHF TGTGCCAGCAGCTTTAGGGGCAGACTCAATAGCAATCAGCCCCAGCATTTT
TRBJ1-4 15 - TRBV11-3 TRBD1 CASSTPDRAYEKLFF TGTGCCAGCAGCACTCCCGACAGGGCGTATGAAAAACTGTTTTTT
TRBJ2-7 15 - TRBV9 - CASSSTWGGDYEQYF TGTGCCAGCAGCAGTACCTGGGGCGGAGACTACGAGCAGTACTTC
TRBJ2-7 13 - TRBV10-3 TRBD1 CAISWDRGYEQYF TGTGCCATCAGTTGGGACAGGGGTTACGAGCAGTACTTC
TRBJ1-5 18 - TRBV3-1/TRBV3-2 TRBD1 CASSQENPGTGNNQPQHF TGTGCCAGCAGCCAGGAAAACCCAGGGACAGGGAATAATCAGCCCCAGCATTTT
TRBJ2-7 18 - TRBV27 TRBD2 CASSLLGGGSGSIHEQYF TGTGCCAGCAGTTTGTTAGGTGGTGGTAGCGGGAGTATCCACGAGCAGTACTTC
TRBJ2-2 17 - TRBV4-1 TRBD1 CASSRPEQGPNTGELFF TGCGCCAGCAGCCGACCAGAACAGGGGCCGAACACCGGGGAGCTGTTTTTT
TRBJ2-2 16 - TRBV24-1 TRBD2 CATSDSGRAVAGELFF TGTGCCACCAGTGATTCCGGGAGGGCCGTCGCCGGGGAGCTGTTTTTT
TRBJ1-4 18 once TRBV4-1 TRBD1 CASSQVSLTTGGNEKLFF TGCGCCAGCAGCCAAGTTTCTCTGACGACAGGGGGTAATGAAAAACTGTTTTTT
TRBJ2-3 14 - TRBV11-2 - CASSLSYSTDTQYF TGTGCCAGCAGCTTAAGCTACTCCACAGATACGCAGTATTTT
TRBJ1-1 13 - TRBV5-5 - CASSLTDNTEAFF TGTGCCAGCAGCTTGACAGATAACACTGAAGCTTTCTTT
TRBJ1-5 14 - TRBV4-3 - CASSQDSQNQPQHF TGCGCCAGCAGCCAAGATTCCCAGAATCAGCCCCAGCATTTT
TRBJ1-5 13 once TRBV6-5 - CASSYSRGQPQHF TGTGCCAGCAGTTATTCCCGGGGTCAGCCCCAGCATTTT
TRBJ1-1 13 - TRBV2 TRBD1 CASLGQGAGGAFF TGTGCCAGTCTCGGACAGGGGGCCGGGGGAGCTTTCTTT
TRBJ1-5 15 - TRBV10-3 TRBD1 CAISEKGQPDQPQHF TGTGCCATCAGTGAGAAGGGACAGCCAGATCAGCCCCAGCATTTT